These 7 T cell receptor beta chains share one sample of origin, sequenced in a study of persistence of HIV-infected CD4 T cells. Cells were stimulated with CMV-infected fibroblast lysates at 10 ug/mL. CD40L/CD69 double-negative CD45RO-high memory CD4+ T cells were collected. This was the immunoSEQ version 4 assay in survey mode. Libraries were prepared by immunoSEQ multiplex PCR; TCRdb keeps only in-frame clonotypes and omits some of them. Among roughly 28,000 clones, roughly 80% were seen once, and the ten largest hold over 0.8%. These TCRs are of unknown antigen specificity. Sequenced material: CD4+ T cells sorted from PBMCs after approximately 18-hour stimulation, taken from a patient who received antiretroviral therapy. The receptors come from an adult woman with HIV who was CMV-seropositive.

The rearrangement uses TRBV3-1 (or the pseudogene TRBV3-2) and TRBJ2-7, with D perhaps given as TRBD1 or TRBD2 (6 bases each). The CDR3 contains 13 residues. V was clipped by 2 bases and J by 3 bases, with 8 bases between them. The germline V gene has CDR1 LGHDT and CDR2 YNNKEL (reference sequence). The CDR3 nucleotides are TGTGCCAGCAGCCAAAAGGGGGGCTACGAGCAGTACGTC. It specifies CASSQKGGYEQYV.

This chain joins TRBV28 and TRBJ2-5; maybe TRBD1 (6 bases). The V end was cut by 5 bases, the J end by 2 bases, with 15 bases between. CDR3 length equals 15 residues. Germline CDR1 and CDR2: MDHEN and SYDVKM. CDR3 amino acids: CASSPSAQGQETQYF. DNA for the CDR3: TGTGCCAGCAGTCCCTCAGCTCAGGGGCAAGAGACCCAGTACTTC.

This clone was seen a handful of times. This chain joins TRBV29-1 and TRBJ2-1; D unclear. Trimming took off 7 bases at V and 2 bases at J, with 12 bases between the two ends. Germline V gene data show CDR1 as SQVTM and CDR2 as ANQGSEA. CDR3 length: 13 residues. CDR3 sequence reads: CSAGPRTYNEQFF. The CDR3 coding sequence is TGCAGCGCCGGACCTAGAACCTACAATGAGCAGTTCTTC.

By sample fraction, this clone is medium-sized. The sample holds other DNA sequences that translate to the same CDR3. The chain is built from TRBV7-9 and TRBJ1-2; D not resolved. The germline V gene encodes CDR1 SEHNR and CDR2 FQNEAQ (reference sequence). The V end was cut by 0 bases, the J end by 7 bases, with 9 bases between. CDR3 length: 13 amino acids. The CDR3 protein is CASSLAGWGGYTF. Written as DNA, the CDR3 is TGTGCCAGCAGCTTAGCGGGCTGGGGTGGCTACACCTTC.

The CDR3 sequence: CASSLGSWNSPLHF. CDR3 DNA sequence: TGTGCCAGCAGCTTGGGGAGCTGGAATTCACCCCTCCACTTT. V usage is TRBV9 and J usage is TRBJ1-6; D gene ambiguous. The V end lost 4 bases, the J end lost 7 bases, and 12 bases lay between the germline ends. Germline V CDR1 and CDR2: SGDLS, YYNGEE. The CDR3 is 14 amino acids.

The sample holds one count of this clone. V is TRBV5-4 and J is TRBJ2-3; D assignment may be TRBD1 or TRBD2 (5 bases each). The CDR3 loop spans 14 amino acids. Germline CDR1 SGHNT, CDR2 YYREEE (reference sequence). V lost 4 bases and J lost 3, with 12 bases in between. The CDR3 region is CASSRDPTTDTQYF. Written as DNA, the CDR3 is TGTGCCAGCAGCCGGGACCCTACTACAGATACGCAGTATTTT.

This clone has only a few counts. V is TRBV16 and J is TRBJ2-1, with 10 bases identical to TRBD1. Germline values: CDR1 KGHSY, CDR2 FQNENV. The junction had 3 bases not matched to a gene; V was cut back by 0 bases and J by 4 bases. The CDR3 has 16 residues. The CDR3 reads CASSQSGGQGYNEQFF. CDR3 coding DNA: TGTGCCAGCAGCCAATCCGGGGGACAGGGGTACAATGAGCAGTTCTTC.